This is a list of T cell receptor beta chains from one sample in a study of blood T cell repertoires in COVID-19. Libraries were prepared by immunoSEQ multiplex PCR; TCRdb keeps only in-frame clonotypes and omits some of them. Seen here are 200,000 to 250,000 clones, approximately 83% observed once, and the top ten hold roughly 3%. Sequencing used peripheral blood. Receptors were obtained from a woman aged 25 to 39 who had recovered from COVID-19. The CDR3 runs from the conserved cysteine through the conserved F or W.

V gene,CDR3 protein
TRBV5-1,CASSFRGATGELFF
TRBV10-3,CAISEVAGDTEAFF
TRBV7-8,CASSPDRNQETQYF
TRBV4-2,CASSRSLGQAISEAFF
TRBV18,CASSPLGSQNLYNEQFF
TRBV30,CAWSPETGGGNYGYTF
TRBV6-5,CASTYTGGFDTEAFF
TRBV3-1/TRBV3-2,CASSFKDSSGNTIYF
TRBV5-1,CASSLELAGLFGETQYF
TRBV7-9,CASSLQTGQETQYF
TRBV3-1/TRBV3-2,CASSQRTSATDTQYF
TRBV27,CASRRVGQPQHF
TRBV7-3,CASRRPIAGVDTGELFF
TRBV12-5,CASARTGSNQPQHF
TRBV10-1,CASKDTNTGELFF
TRBV7-3,CASTSYALIDEKLFF
TRBV10-1,CASSSSGSTDTQYF
TRBV3-1/TRBV3-2,CASSQARDRGNEKLFF
TRBV7-8,CASRLGLAAYNEQFF
TRBV13,CASSAGIQRYNEQFF
TRBV19,CASSIDRTSGVGNEQFF
TRBV5-4,CASSFGGYDGYTF
TRBV5-6,CASSLRHPPRELFF
TRBV7-3,CASSLDRLQYF
TRBV10-1,CASSDGSGTGLTDTQYF
TRBV30,CAWSEGTGRDTIYF
TRBV9,CASSVEGLQPQHF
TRBV6-6,CASCTSGTETQYF
TRBV5-1,CASIDRGGSNEQFF
TRBV28,CASSLRGTYGYTF
TRBV30,CAWRAASSYEQYF
TRBV5-1,CASSLGLVVGDIQYF
TRBV5-1,CASSHLRGLKGYTF
TRBV7-3,CASSLLSGDNEQFF
TRBV12-3/TRBV12-4,CASSPDQETQYF
TRBV7-3,CASSLNPGRETQYF
TRBV28,CASSSAGRVADTQYF
TRBV27,CASSRTGIGHQPQHF
TRBV24-1,CATSDPGLAHEQYF
TRBV28,CASSSGQGAAYEQYF
TRBV10-2,CASRGQGSINNSPLHF
TRBV7-9,CASSLITRDRESAAFF
TRBV5-1,CASSVLGLAEETQYF
TRBV27,CASSSPGTGEYEQYF
TRBV4-2,CASSQGSWEGLDTDTQYF
TRBV28,CASSPQLAGATGELFF
TRBV30,CAWRGTSVPNEQFF
TRBV19,CASSASKWSGELFF
TRBV5-6,CASSSSRGYGYTF
TRBV24-1,CATSGDRYGSNQPQHF
TRBV25-1,CASSEYPSGGTEAFF
TRBV7-9,CASSFGQGNIGYTF
TRBV28,CASTSGLGGGQGITGELFF
TRBV7-9,CASSYRGAEAFF